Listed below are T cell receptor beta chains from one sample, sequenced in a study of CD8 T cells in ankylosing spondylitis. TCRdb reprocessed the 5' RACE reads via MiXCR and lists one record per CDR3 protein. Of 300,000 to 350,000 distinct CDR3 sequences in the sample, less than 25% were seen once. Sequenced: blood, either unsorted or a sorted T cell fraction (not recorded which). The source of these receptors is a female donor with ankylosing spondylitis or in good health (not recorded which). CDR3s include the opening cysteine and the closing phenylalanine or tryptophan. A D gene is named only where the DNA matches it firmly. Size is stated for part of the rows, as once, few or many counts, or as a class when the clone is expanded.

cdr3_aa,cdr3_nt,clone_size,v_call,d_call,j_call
CATDRDRDHEQYF,TGTGCCACTGACCGGGACAGGGACCACGAGCAGTACTTC,-,TRBV6-2/TRBV6-3,TRBD1,TRBJ2-7
CASSLLAGTYEQYF,TGCGCCAGCAGTCTACTAGCGGGCACCTACGAGCAGTACTTC,-,TRBV10-2,TRBD2,TRBJ2-7
CASSSGRGGSNQPQHF,TGTGCCAGCAGCTCCGGCCGTGGGGGGTCGAATCAGCCCCAGCATTTT,many,TRBV7-9,-,TRBJ1-5
CSARAHRGMEYEQYF,TGCAGTGCTAGAGCGCACAGGGGAATGGAGTACGAGCAGTACTTC,few,TRBV20-1,TRBD1,TRBJ2-7
CASSPFGTEAFF,TGTGCCAGCAGCCCTTTTGGCACTGAAGCTTTCTTT,few,TRBV6-6,-,TRBJ1-1
CASSPIGRLNTEAFF,TGTGCCAGCAGCCCGATTGGACGCCTGAACACTGAAGCTTTCTTT,many,TRBV7-9,-,TRBJ1-1
CASGEGTSGSRETQYF,TGTGCTAGTGGTGAGGGAACTAGCGGGAGTCGGGAGACCCAGTACTTC,-,TRBV12-5,TRBD2,TRBJ2-5
CASSLTAGVADTQYF,TGTGCCAGCAGCTTGACAGCGGGGGTTGCAGATACGCAGTATTTT,-,TRBV7-2,TRBD2,TRBJ2-3
CASSSGKVNTEAFF,TGTGCCAGCAGCTCCGGAAAAGTCAACACTGAAGCTTTCTTT,-,TRBV7-3,-,TRBJ1-1
CATSASESGNEQFF,TGTGCCACCAGTGCTAGCGAGAGTGGGAATGAGCAGTTCTTC,-,TRBV24-1,-,TRBJ2-1
CASSLSPDRSYNSPLHF,TGCGCCAGCAGCTTGTCCCCAGACCGCTCCTATAATTCACCCCTCCACTTT,-,TRBV5-1,-,TRBJ1-6
CASSPVSRDRGRPYEQYF,TGTGCCAGCAGCCCGGTCTCAAGGGACAGGGGTCGTCCCTACGAGCAGTACTTC,few,TRBV11-2,TRBD1,TRBJ2-7
CASSFAGTGGVNGYTF,TGTGCCAGCAGCTTCGCCGGGACAGGGGGAGTGAATGGCTACACCTTC,few,TRBV7-9,TRBD1,TRBJ1-2
CASSQGTSGMWAGELFF,TGCGCCAGCAGCCAAGGGACTAGCGGGATGTGGGCCGGGGAGCTGTTTTTT,few,TRBV4-3,TRBD2,TRBJ2-2
CASSRQTGLQETQYF,TGTGCCAGCAGCCGCCAAACAGGGCTCCAAGAGACCCAGTACTTC,-,TRBV4-2,-,TRBJ2-5
CASSRTGSGSSRALKNEQFF,TGTGCCAGCAGCAGGACGGGTAGCGGGAGCTCAAGGGCACTGAAGAATGAGCAGTTCTTC,-,TRBV11-1,TRBD2,TRBJ2-1
CATRGQGGGEQFF,TGTGCCACCAGGGGACAGGGGGGCGGTGAGCAGTTCTTC,few,TRBV24-1,TRBD1,TRBJ2-1
CASTLSRGTEAFF,TGTGCCAGCACCCTTAGTAGGGGCACTGAAGCTTTCTTT,-,TRBV7-9,-,TRBJ1-1
CASSLDFSIGTRPEAFF,TGTGCCAGCAGCTTAGATTTCTCCATCGGGACCCGACCTGAAGCTTTCTTT,few,TRBV7-9,-,TRBJ1-1
CSAVQGGPDTQYF,TGCAGTGCTGTACAGGGTGGGCCAGATACGCAGTATTTT,many,TRBV20-1,-,TRBJ2-3
CASSARQGARAKNIQYF,TGTGCCAGCAGTGCTCGACAGGGGGCGCGAGCCAAAAACATTCAGTACTTC,-,TRBV2,TRBD1,TRBJ2-4
CASRKDRVSEQYF,TGTGCCAGCAGAAAGGACAGGGTTTCCGAGCAGTACTTC,-,TRBV12-3/TRBV12-4,TRBD1,TRBJ2-7
CASSRGSGPNTGELFF,TGCGCCAGCAGCCGTGGATCGGGACCGAACACCGGGGAGCTGTTTTTT,few,TRBV4-3,-,TRBJ2-2
CASSLRGRLRETQYF,TGTGCCAGCAGCTTAAGGGGCCGGCTACGGGAGACCCAGTACTTC,-,TRBV11-2,-,TRBJ2-5
CASSLQRGEQFF,TGTGCCAGCAGTTTACAACGGGGGGAGCAGTTCTTC,few,TRBV27,-,TRBJ2-1
CSSSGTSRTDTQYF,TGCAGCTCCTCCGGGACTAGTCGCACAGATACGCAGTATTTT,-,TRBV29-1,TRBD2,TRBJ2-3
CASSQDLGTSVYEQFF,TGTGCCAGCAGCCAAGATCTTGGGACTAGTGTGTATGAGCAGTTCTTC,-,TRBV14,TRBD2,TRBJ2-1
CASSMLAGGGETQYF,TGTGCCAGCAGCATGCTAGCGGGAGGGGGGGAGACCCAGTACTTC,few,TRBV7-3,TRBD2,TRBJ2-5
CASSLTSGRSDTQYF,TGTGCCAGCAGTCTGACTAGCGGGAGATCAGATACGCAGTATTTT,-,TRBV6-1,TRBD2,TRBJ2-3
CSARLAGGPNEQFF,TGCAGTGCTAGGCTAGCGGGAGGGCCCAATGAGCAGTTCTTC,few,TRBV20-1,TRBD2,TRBJ2-1
CASTQDRVNSPLHF,TGTGCCAGCACTCAAGACAGGGTTAATTCACCCCTCCACTTT,-,TRBV2,TRBD1,TRBJ1-6
CASSPLAGDEQFF,TGTGCCAGCAGCCCGCTAGCCGGCGATGAGCAGTTCTTC,-,TRBV7-2,-,TRBJ2-1
CASRPGTGDYGYTF,TGCGCCAGCAGGCCTGGGACCGGGGACTATGGCTACACCTTC,few,TRBV5-1,-,TRBJ1-2
CCATPPVAGWQFNEQFF,TGCTGTGCTACCCCCCCTGTCGCAGGGTGGCAGTTCAATGAGCAGTTCTTC,once,TRBV20-1,-,TRBJ2-1
CASSPILGGGQETQYF,TGTGCCAGCAGCCCGATCCTTGGGGGAGGGCAAGAGACCCAGTACTTC,few,TRBV7-2,TRBD2,TRBJ2-5
CSVTLSSYNEQFF,TGCAGCGTTACTCTGAGCTCCTACAATGAGCAGTTCTTC,few,TRBV29-1,-,TRBJ2-1
CASSLDGRSEQYF,TGTGCCAGCAGTCTGGACGGAAGATCTGAGCAGTACTTC,few,TRBV6-6,-,TRBJ2-7